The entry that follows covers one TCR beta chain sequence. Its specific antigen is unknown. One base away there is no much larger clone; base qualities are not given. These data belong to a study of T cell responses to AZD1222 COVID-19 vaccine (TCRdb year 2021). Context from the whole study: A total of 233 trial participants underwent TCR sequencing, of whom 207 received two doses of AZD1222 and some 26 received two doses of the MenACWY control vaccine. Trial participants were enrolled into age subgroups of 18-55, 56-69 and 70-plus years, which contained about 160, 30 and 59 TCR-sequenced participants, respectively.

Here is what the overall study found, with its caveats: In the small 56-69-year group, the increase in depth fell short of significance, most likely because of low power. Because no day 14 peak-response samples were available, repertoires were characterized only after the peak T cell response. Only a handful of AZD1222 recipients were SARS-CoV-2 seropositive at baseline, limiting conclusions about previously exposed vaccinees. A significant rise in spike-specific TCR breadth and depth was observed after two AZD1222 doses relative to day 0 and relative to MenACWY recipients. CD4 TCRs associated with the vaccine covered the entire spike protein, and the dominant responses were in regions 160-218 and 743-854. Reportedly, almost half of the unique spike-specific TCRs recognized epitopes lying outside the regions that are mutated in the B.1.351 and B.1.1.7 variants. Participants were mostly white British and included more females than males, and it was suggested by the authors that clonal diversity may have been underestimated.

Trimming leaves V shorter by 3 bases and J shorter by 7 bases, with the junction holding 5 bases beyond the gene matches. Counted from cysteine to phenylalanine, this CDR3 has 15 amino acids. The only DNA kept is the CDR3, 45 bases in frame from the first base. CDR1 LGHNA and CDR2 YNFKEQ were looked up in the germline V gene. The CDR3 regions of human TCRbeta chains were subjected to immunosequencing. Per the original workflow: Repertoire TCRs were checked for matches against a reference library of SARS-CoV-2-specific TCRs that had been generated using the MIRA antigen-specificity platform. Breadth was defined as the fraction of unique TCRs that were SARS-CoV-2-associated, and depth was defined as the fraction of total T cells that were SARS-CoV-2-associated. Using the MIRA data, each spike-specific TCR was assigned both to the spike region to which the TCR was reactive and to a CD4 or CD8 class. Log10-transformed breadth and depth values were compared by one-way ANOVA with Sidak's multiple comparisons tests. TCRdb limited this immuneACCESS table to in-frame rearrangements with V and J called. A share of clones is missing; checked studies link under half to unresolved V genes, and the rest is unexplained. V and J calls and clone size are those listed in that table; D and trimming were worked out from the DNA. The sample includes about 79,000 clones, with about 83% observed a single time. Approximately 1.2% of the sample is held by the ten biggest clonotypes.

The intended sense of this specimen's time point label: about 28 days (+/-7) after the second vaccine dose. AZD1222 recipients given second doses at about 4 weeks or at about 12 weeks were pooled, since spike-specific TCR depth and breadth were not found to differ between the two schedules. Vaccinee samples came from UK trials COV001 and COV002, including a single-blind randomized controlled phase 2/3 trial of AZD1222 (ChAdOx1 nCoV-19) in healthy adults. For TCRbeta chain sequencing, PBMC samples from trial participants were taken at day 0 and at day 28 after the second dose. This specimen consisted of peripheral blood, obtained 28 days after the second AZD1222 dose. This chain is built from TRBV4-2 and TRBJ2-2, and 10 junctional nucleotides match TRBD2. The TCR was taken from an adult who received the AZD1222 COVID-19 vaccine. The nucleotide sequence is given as TGTGCCAGCAGCCAGGGACTAGCGACGGGCGGGGAGCTGTTTTTT. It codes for CASSQGLATGGELFF.